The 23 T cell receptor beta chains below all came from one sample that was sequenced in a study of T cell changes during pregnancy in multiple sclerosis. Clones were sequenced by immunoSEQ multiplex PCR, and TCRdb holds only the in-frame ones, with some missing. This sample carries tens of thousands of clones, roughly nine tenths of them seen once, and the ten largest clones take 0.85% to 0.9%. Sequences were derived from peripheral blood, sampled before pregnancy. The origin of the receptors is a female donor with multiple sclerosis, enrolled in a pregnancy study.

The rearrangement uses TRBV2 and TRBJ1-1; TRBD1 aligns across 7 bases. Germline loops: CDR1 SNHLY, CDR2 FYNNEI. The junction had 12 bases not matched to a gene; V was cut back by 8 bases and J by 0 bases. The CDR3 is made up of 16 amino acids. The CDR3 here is CASDSSGTDMNTEAFF. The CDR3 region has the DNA TGTGCCAGCGATTCCTCCGGGACAGATATGAACACTGAAGCTTTCTTT.

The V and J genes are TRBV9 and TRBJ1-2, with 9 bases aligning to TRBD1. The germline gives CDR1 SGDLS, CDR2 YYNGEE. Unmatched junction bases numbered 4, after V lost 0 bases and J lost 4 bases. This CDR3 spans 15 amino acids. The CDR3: CASSVEGQGGYGYTF. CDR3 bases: TGTGCCAGCAGCGTAGAGGGACAGGGAGGCTATGGCTACACCTTC.

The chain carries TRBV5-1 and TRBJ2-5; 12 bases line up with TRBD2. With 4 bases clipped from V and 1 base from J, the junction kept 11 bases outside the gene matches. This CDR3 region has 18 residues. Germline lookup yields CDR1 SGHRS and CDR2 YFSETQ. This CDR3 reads CASSPLAGGPSLQETQYF. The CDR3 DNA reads TGCGCCAGCAGCCCTCTAGCGGGGGGGCCTTCCCTCCAAGAGACCCAGTACTTC.

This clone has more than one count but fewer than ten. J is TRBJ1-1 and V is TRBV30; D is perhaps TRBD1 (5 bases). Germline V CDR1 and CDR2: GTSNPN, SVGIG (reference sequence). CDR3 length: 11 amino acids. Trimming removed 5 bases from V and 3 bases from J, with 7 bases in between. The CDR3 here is CAWGGDTEAFF. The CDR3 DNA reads TGTGCCTGGGGAGGGGACACTGAAGCTTTCTTT. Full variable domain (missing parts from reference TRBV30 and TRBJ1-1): SQTIHQWPATLVQPVGSPLSLECTVEGTSNPNLYWYRQAAGRGLQLLFYSVGIGQISSEVPQNLSASRPQDRQFILSSKKLLLSDSGFYLCAWGGDTEAFFGQGTRLTVV.

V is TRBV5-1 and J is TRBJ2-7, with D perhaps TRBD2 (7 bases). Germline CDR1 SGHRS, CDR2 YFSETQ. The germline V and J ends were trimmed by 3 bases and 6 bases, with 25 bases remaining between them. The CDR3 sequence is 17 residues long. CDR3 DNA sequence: TGCGCCAGCAGCTGGGCGGGGGCAGCGGGGAGTCAGACCGAGCAGTACTTC. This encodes CASSWAGAAGSQTEQYF.

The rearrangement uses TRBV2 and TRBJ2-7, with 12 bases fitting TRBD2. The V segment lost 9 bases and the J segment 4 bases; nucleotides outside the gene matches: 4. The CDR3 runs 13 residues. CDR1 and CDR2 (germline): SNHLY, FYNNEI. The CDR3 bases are TGTGCCAGGAGGACTAGCGGGGCGTACGAGCAGTACTTC. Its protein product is CARRTSGAYEQYF.

CDR3 bases: TGTGCCAGCAGTGATAGCTACGAGCAGTACTTC. The encoded protein is CASSDSYEQYF. The rearrangement joins TRBV25-1 to TRBJ2-7; D is unresolved. The CDR3 has 11 residues. Germline CDR1 reads MGHDK; CDR2 reads SYGVNS. V was shortened by 3 bases and J by 3 bases, with 3 bases between the two germline ends.

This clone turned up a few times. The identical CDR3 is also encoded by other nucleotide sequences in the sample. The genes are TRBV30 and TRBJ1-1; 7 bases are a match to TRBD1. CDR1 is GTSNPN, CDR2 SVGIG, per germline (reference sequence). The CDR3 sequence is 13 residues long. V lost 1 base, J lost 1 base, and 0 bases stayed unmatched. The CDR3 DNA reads TGTGCCTGGAGTGGACAGGGGAACACTGAAGCTTTCTTT. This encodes CAWSGQGNTEAFF.

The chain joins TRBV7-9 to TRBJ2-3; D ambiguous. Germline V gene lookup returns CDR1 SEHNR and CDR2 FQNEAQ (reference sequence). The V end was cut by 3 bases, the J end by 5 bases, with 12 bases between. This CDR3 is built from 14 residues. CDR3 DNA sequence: TGTGCCAGCAGCTTCTCTGGTATCGGAGATACGCAGTATTTT. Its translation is CASSFSGIGDTQYF. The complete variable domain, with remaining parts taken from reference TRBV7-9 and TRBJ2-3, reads DTGVSQNPRHKITKRGQNVTFRCDPISEHNRLYWYRQTLGQGPEFLTYFQNEAQLEKSRLLSDRFSAERPKGSFSTLEIQRTEQGDSAMYLCASSFSGIGDTQYFGPGTRLTVL.

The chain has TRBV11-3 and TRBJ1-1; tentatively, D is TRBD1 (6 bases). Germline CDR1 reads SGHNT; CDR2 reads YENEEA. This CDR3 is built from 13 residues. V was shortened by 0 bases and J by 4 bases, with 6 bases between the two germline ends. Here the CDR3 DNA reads TGTGCCAGCAGCTTAGACAGGGGCACTGAAGCTTTCTTT. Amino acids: CASSLDRGTEAFF. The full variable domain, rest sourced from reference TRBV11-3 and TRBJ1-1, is EAGVVQSPRYKIIEKKQPVAFWCNPISGHNTLYWYLQNLGQGPELLIRYENEEAVDDSQLPKDRFSAERLKGVDSTLKIQPAELGDSAVYLCASSLDRGTEAFFGQGTRLTVV.

The CDR3 sequence: CASSYSGGGEGEQYF. The CDR3 nucleotides are TGTGCCAGCAGTTACTCCGGGGGAGGGGAGGGGGAGCAGTACTTC. The chain joins TRBV6-6 to TRBJ2-7; 7 nucleotides line up with TRBD2. Germline V gene sequence: CDR1 MNHNY, CDR2 SVGAGI (reference sequence). CDR3 length: 15 amino acids. Unmatched junction bases numbered 9, after V lost 0 bases and J lost 7 bases.

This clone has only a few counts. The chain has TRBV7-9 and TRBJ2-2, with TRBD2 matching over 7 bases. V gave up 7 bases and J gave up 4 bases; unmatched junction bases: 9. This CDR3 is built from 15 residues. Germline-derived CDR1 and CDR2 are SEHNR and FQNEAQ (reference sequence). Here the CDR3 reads CASTPGGVFTGELFF. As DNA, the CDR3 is TGTGCCAGCACCCCTGGGGGGGTCTTCACCGGGGAGCTGTTTTTT.

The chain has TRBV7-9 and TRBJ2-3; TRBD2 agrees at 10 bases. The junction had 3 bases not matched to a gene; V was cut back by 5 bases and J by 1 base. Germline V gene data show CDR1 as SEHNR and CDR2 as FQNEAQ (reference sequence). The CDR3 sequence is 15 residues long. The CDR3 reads CASSLGTSGTDTQYF. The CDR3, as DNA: TGTGCCAGCAGCCTCGGGACTAGCGGCACAGATACGCAGTATTTT. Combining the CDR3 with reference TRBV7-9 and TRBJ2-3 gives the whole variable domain DTGVSQNPRHKITKRGQNVTFRCDPISEHNRLYWYRQTLGQGPEFLTYFQNEAQLEKSRLLSDRFSAERPKGSFSTLEIQRTEQGDSAMYLCASSLGTSGTDTQYFGPGTRLTVL.

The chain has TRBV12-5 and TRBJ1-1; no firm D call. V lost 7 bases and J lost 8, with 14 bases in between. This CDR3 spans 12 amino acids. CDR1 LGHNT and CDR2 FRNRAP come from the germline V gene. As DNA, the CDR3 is TGTGCTAGTGCCTTCAGAGGATACGAAGCTTTCTTT. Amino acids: CASAFRGYEAFF.

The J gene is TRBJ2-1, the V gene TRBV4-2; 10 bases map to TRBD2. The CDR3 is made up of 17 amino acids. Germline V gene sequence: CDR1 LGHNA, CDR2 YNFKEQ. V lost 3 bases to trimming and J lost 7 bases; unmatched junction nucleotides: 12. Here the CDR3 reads CASSQSRLSGGANEQFF. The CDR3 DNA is TGTGCCAGCAGCCAGTCCCGCCTGAGCGGGGGGGCGAATGAGCAGTTCTTC.

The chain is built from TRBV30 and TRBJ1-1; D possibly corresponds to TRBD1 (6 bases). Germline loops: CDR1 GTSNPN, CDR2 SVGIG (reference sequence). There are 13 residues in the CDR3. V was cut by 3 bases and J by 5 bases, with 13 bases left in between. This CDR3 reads CAWRIYRDTEAFF. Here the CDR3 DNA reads TGTGCCTGGAGGATTTACAGGGATACTGAAGCTTTCTTT.

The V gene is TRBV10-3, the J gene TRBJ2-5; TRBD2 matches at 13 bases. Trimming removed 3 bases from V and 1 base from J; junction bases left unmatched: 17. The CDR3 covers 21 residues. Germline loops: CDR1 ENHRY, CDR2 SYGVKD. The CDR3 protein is CAISESGRSSGTSGVQETQYF. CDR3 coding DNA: TGTGCCATCAGTGAAAGCGGAAGATCTTCGGGGACTAGCGGGGTCCAAGAGACCCAGTACTTC.

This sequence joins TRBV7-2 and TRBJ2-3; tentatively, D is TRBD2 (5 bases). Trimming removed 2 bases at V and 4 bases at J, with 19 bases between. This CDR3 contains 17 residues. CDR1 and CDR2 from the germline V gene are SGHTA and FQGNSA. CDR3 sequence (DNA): TGTGCCAGCAGCTTAAGTCTCGCTCGGGGTGGGGCAGATACGCAGTATTTT. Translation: CASSLSLARGGADTQYF.

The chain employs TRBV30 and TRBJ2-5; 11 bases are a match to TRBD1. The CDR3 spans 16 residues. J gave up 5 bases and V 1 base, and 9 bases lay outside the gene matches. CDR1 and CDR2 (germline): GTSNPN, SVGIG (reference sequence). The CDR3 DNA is TGTGCCTGGAGTGCTCACAGGACAGGGGGCCGGGAGACCCAGTACTTC. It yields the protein CAWSAHRTGGRETQYF.

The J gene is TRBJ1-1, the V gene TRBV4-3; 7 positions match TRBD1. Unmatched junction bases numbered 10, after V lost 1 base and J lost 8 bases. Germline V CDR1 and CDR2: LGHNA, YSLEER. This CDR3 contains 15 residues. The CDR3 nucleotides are TGCGCCAGCAGCCAAGCTCCGGGACAGAAGACAGAAGCTTTCTTT. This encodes CASSQAPGQKTEAFF.

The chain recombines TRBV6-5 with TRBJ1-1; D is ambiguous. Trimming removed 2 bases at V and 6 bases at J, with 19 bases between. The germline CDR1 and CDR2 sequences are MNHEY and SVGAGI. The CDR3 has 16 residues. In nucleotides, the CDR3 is TGTGCCAGCAGTTACCTTCCTATACTCGCAGAGGCTGAAGCTTTCTTT. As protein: CASSYLPILAEAEAFF.

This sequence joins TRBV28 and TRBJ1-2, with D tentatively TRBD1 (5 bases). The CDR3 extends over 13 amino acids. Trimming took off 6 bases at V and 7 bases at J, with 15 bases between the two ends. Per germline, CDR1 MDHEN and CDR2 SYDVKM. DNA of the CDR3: TGTGCCAGCAGCCCAGACAGAATCCGTGGCTACACCTTC. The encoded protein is CASSPDRIRGYTF.

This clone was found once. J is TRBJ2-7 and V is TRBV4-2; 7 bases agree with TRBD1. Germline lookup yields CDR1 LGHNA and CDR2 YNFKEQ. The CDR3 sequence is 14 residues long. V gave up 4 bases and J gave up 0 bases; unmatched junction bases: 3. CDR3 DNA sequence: TGTGCCAGCAGCCTCCACAGGGGCTCCTACGAGCAGTACTTC. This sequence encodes CASSLHRGSYEQYF.